Reported below is one TCR beta chain. The antigen is undetermined. The CDR3 consists of 13 residues. The germline CDR1 and CDR2 sequences are LNHNV and YYDKDF (reference sequence). The V gene end was trimmed by 5 bases and the J gene end by 3 bases; junction bases not matched to a gene: 3. TCR beta libraries were prepared from cDNA with unique molecular identifiers. TCRdb itself ran the PCR reads through MiXCR, one entry per CDR3 protein. The sample contains approximately 400,000 distinct CDR3 sequences, roughly 36% of which appear only once. This sample stems from a study of post-analysis software for immune sequencing data. Whole-study context: The courses of disease that were included comprised relapsing-remitting, secondary progressive and progressive-relapsing multiple sclerosis. Findings of the study overall: F measure showed strong co-clustering of same-batch samples. A few TRBV segments appeared more often in patients than in controls, and TRBV5-6, TRBV5-1 and TRBV20-1 were among these. Controls showed significantly higher normalized Chao1 diversity than did multiple sclerosis patients.

The sample was blood. The clonotype was recovered from a girl aged 10-17 years with multiple sclerosis. The rearrangement uses TRBV15 and TRBJ2-7, with 8 bases matching TRBD1. The CDR3 here is CATSQDRDYEQYF. For the CDR3, the DNA is TGTGCCACCAGCCAGGACAGGGACTACGAGCAGTACTTC.